This TCR beta chain was retrieved from a study of T cells expressing NK-cell markers (dated by TCRdb to the early 2020s). About the study as a whole: In sorted CD3+CD56+NKG2C+, CD3+CD56+NKG2C- and CD3+CD56-NKG2C+ T-cell subsets from eight donors, TCR beta-chain repertoires were profiled. Among the eight sequenced donors, only one was HCMV-seronegative, while the other seven were HCMV-seropositive. Randomly selected healthy volunteers, three men and five women, were used as the eight sequenced donors. The libraries were sequenced on Illumina HiSeq 2000/2500, MiSeq or NextSeq, producing 2 x 150 bp reads. General conclusions and limits of the study: Those dominant clonotypes were again the most abundant among CD3+CD56-NKG2C+ cells in a handful of donors, at roughly 25-65%. It remained unclear whether the expanded NKG2C-expressing T cell clones were specific for HCMV antigens. In more than five donors, the dominant CD3+CD56+NKG2C+ clonotypes ranked among the top 10 CD8+ clonotypes, making up roughly 1.0-7.0% of CD8+ T cells.

Inclusive of the bounding cysteine and phenylalanine, the CDR3 is 15 residues long. No DNA sequence was recorded. TCRdb shows the sequencer as Illumina HiSeq 2000. 5'RACE template switching, by which a universal primer site and unique molecular identifiers were added, was used to make TCR beta cDNA libraries. Priming for cDNA synthesis came from the TCR beta constant segment, and two successive PCR amplification steps followed. The paper's data handling went like this. MIGEC was used to demultiplex reads and group reads by UMI, and MiTCR was used to assemble and quantify clonotypes. To exclude erroneous sequences, any TCR cDNA sequence not supported by at least two reads was discarded. The tcR package was used for downstream repertoire analysis, with clonotypes matched between fractions based on CDR3 nucleotide sequence plus V segment. VDJmatch was used to annotate antigen specificity against VDJdb, with one amino acid substitution in CDR3 allowed. The reads, reprocessed by TCRdb, yield one row per CDR3 protein sequence and no DNA. Here the V and J calls rest on TCRdb's processing, not on the authors' analysis. The record for this sample contains about 260,000 distinct CDR3 sequences. The biggest ten clones account for 0.39% of the sample.

Concerning this clonotype itself: Its antigen is currently not known.

HCMV serostatus was determined by detecting HCMV-specific IgG in serum with a commercial ELISA kit. Ficoll density gradient centrifugation was used to isolate peripheral blood mononuclear cells from blood. Recombination connected TRBV12-3 or TRBV12-4 to TRBJ2-5; without DNA, the TCRdb call of TRBD1 cannot be checked. The source of this sequence is a young man in good health. Donor details come from another sample of the same person, matched by shared clones. The sample taken for sequencing was blood T cells: a sorted CD56 or NKG2C T cell subset, CD4+ or CD8+ T cells, or bulk PBMC T cells (not recorded which). The CDR3 region has the sequence CASNFRGAPGETQYF.